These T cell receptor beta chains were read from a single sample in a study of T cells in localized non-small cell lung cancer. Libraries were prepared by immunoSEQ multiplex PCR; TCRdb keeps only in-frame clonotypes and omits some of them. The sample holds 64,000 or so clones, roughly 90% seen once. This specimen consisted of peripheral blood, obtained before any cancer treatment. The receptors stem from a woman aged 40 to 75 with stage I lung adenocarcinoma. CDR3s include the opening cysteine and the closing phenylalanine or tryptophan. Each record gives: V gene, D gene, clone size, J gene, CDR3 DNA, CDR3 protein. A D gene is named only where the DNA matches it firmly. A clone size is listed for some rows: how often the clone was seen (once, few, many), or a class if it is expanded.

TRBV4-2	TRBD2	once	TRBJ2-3	TGTGCCAGCAGCCAAGAATCTAGCGGGGGTCGAGATACGCAGTATTTT	CASSQESSGGRDTQYF
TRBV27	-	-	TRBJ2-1	TGTGCCAGCAGTTTAGGGTCCCCTATCAATCAGGTCTTC	CASSLGSPINQVF
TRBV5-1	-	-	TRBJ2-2	TGCGCCAGCAGCCATAGGAACACCGGGGAGCTGTTTTTT	CASSHRNTGELFF
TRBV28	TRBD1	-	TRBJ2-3	TGTGCCAGCAGTTCGTCCGGGACAGGGGATACAGATACGCAGTATTTT	CASSSSGTGDTDTQYF
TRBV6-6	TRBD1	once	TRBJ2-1	TGTGCCAGCGGACGACCAGGGGGCGATGAGCAGTTCTTC	CASGRPGGDEQFF
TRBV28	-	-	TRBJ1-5	TGTGCCAGCAGTTTATGGCTCTCCGATAGCAATCAGCCCCAGCATTTT	CASSLWLSDSNQPQHF
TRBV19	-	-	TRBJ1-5	TGTGCCAGTAGTCCAACAGGGCCTAGCAATCAGCCCCAGCATTTT	CASSPTGPSNQPQHF
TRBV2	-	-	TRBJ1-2	TGTGCCAGCAGTGAACCGGCAGACTCTCTAAATGGGGGCTACACCTTC	CASSEPADSLNGGYTF
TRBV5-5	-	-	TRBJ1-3	TGTGCCAGCAGCTTGGGTGCGGGGTCTGGAAACACCATATATTTT	CASSLGAGSGNTIYF
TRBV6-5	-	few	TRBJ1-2	TGTGCCAGCAGTTACTCTGGCAGGACTAACTATGGCTACACCTTC	CASSYSGRTNYGYTF
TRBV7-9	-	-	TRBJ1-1	TGTGCCAGCAGTATCACGGTGAACACTGAAGCTTTCTTT	CASSITVNTEAFF
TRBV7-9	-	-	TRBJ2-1	TGTGCCAGCAGCTTAGCGGCGGGGTCCTACAATGAGCAGTTCTTC	CASSLAAGSYNEQFF
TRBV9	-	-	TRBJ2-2	TGTGCCAGCAGCGTAGCCGGGACATACGGGGAGCTGTTTTTT	CASSVAGTYGELFF
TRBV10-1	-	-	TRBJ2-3	TGCGCCAGGCCCCTCCCGCAGCCCAGCACAGATACGCAGTATTTT	CARPLPQPSTDTQYF
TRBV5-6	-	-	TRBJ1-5	TGTGCCAGCAGCTTCGGGGCAGGTAATCAGCCCCAGCATTTT	CASSFGAGNQPQHF
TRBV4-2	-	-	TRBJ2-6	TGTGCCAGCAGCCAAGATGGCAGAAGTGAGAGCTCTGGGGCCAACGTCCTGACTTTC	CASSQDGRSESSGANVLTF
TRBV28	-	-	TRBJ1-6	TGTGCCAGCAGGCCTGGGGGGAGTTCACCCCTCCACTTT	CASRPGGSSPLHF
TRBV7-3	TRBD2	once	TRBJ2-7	TGTGCCAGCAGCTTAGACGGGAGGACCCACGAGCAGTACTTC	CASSLDGRTHEQYF
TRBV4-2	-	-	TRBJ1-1	TGTGCCAGCAGCCAGCGGGCTACAGGGAACACTGAAGCTTTCTTT	CASSQRATGNTEAFF
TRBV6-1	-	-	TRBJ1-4	TGTGCCAGCAGTGAACAGGGGTCTAGCGGTGAAAAACTGTTTTTT	CASSEQGSSGEKLFF
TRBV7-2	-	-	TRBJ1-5	TGTGCCAGCAGCTTAAACCCGACTTTAGAGGGGTCGGGGCAGCCCCAGCATTTT	CASSLNPTLEGSGQPQHF
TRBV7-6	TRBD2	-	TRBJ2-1	TGTGCCAGCAGCTCCCTACCGGGACTAGTTAATGAGCAGTTCTTC	CASSSLPGLVNEQFF
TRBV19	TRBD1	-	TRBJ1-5	TGTGCCAGTAGTATAGATCCCGCAGGGGGCGGTTATCAGCCCCAGCATTTT	CASSIDPAGGGYQPQHF
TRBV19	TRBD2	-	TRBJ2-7	TGTGCCAGTAGGGCGGGAGGTTCCTACGAGCAGTACTTC	CASRAGGSYEQYF
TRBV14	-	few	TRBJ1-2	TGTGCCAGCAGCCAAGAAAGTCCGGGCAGGGCAGGTGGCTACACCTTC	CASSQESPGRAGGYTF
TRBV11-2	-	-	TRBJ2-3	TGTGCCAGCAGCTTACCCCTCTCGGGTTCAGATACGCAGTATTTT	CASSLPLSGSDTQYF
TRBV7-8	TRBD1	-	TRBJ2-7	TGTGCCAGCAGTTTTAAGATGGGACAGGGGGGCGAGCAGTACTTC	CASSFKMGQGGEQYF
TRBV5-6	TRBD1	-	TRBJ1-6	TGTGCCAGCAGTTATCCGTTGGACAGGGATAATTCACCCCTCCACTTT	CASSYPLDRDNSPLHF
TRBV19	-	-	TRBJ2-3	TGTGCCAGCGCCTCCATAGGGGTCACTATCACAGATACGCAGTATTTT	CASASIGVTITDTQYF
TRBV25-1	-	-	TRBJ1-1	TGTGCCAGCAGTGATACCCTCGGGTTAATCAAAGCTTTCTTT	CASSDTLGLIKAFF
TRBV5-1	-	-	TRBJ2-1	TGCGCCAGCAGCCCGGAGTACGCGACCACCAGGAATGAGCAGTTCTTC	CASSPEYATTRNEQFF
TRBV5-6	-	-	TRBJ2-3	TGTGCCAGCAGCTTGGGAGGGCCAGATACGCAGTATTTT	CASSLGGPDTQYF
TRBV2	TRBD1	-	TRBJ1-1	TGTGCCAGCAGCCCTATTCCAGGGGGCGTGTACACTGAAGCTTTCTTT	CASSPIPGGVYTEAFF
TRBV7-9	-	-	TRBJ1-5	TGTGCCAGCAGCTTAGCGCTTACAGGTAGAAATCAGCCCCAGCATTTT	CASSLALTGRNQPQHF
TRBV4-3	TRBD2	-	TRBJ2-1	TGCGCCAGCAGCCGGACGGGAGCTAGCGGGCCCTCCTACAATGAGCAGTTCTTC	CASSRTGASGPSYNEQFF
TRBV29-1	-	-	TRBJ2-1	TGTAGCGTTGAAGTGGGCTTCCTAGGGCTCAATGAGCAGTTCTTC	CSVEVGFLGLNEQFF
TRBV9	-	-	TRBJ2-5	TGTGCCAGCAGCGTAGGGGGGGAACCCGAGACCCAGTACTTC	CASSVGGEPETQYF
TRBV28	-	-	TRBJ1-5	TGTGCCACCTTCACGAAGGCAGACTATAGCAATCAGCCCCAGCATTTT	CATFTKADYSNQPQHF
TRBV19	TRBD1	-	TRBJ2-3	TGTGCCACCGCTCGTGGACAGGGGAAAGGGGAAGATACGCAGTATTTT	CATARGQGKGEDTQYF
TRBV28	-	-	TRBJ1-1	TGTGCCAGCACCTCGCTCGGCGGGGGGCGCTGGGACACTGAAGCTTTCTTT	CASTSLGGGRWDTEAFF
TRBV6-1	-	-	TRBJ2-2	TGTGCCAGCAGCCCTCTGGCGGACACCGGGGAGCTGTTTTTT	CASSPLADTGELFF
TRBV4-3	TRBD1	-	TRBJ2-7	TGCGCCAGCAGCCTTCGACAGGGAGCCTACGAGCAGTACTTC	CASSLRQGAYEQYF
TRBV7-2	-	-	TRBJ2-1	TGTGCCAGCAGCTTAGTATATGACAATGAGCAGTTCTTC	CASSLVYDNEQFF
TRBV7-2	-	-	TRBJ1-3	TGTGCCAGCAGCGAAGGGGGGGCGAGGGGGAACACCATATATTTT	CASSEGGARGNTIYF
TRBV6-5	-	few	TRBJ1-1	TGTGCCAGCAGAACAGGGTTATTAGCTTTCTTT	CASRTGLLAFF
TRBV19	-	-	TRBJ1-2	TGTGCCAGTAGTTCGGGCCGGGAAGTGGAGTACCCTGGCTACACCTTC	CASSSGREVEYPGYTF
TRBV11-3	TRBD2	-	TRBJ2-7	TGTGCCAGCAGCTTAGGGTCTAGCGGGATCGTCCACGAGCAGTACTTC	CASSLGSSGIVHEQYF
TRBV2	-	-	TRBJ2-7	TGTGCCAGCAGTGATGGAAACTACGAGCAGTACTTC	CASSDGNYEQYF
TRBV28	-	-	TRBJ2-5	TGTGCCAGCAGTTTGATCCTGGACCAAGAGACCCAGTACTTC	CASSLILDQETQYF
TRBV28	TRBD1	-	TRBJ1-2	TGTGCCAGCAGTCTAGGGACAGGGAAGAATGGCTACACCTTC	CASSLGTGKNGYTF
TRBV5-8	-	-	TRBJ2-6	TGTGCCAGCAGCTTACAATACTCTGGGGCCAACGTCCTGACTTTC	CASSLQYSGANVLTF
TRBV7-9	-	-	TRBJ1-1	TGTGCCAGCAGCTTACCACAGTTCGCTGGCACTGAAGCTTTCTTT	CASSLPQFAGTEAFF
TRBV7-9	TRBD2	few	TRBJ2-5	TGTGCCAGCAGCTTGCCGACTAGCGGGGGGATCCAAGAGACCCAGTACTTC	CASSLPTSGGIQETQYF
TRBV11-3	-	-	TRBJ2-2	TGTGCCAGCAGCTTAAGGGGGTCTACGAACACCGGGGAGCTGTTTTTT	CASSLRGSTNTGELFF